Only a few counts were recorded for the clone carrying this T cell receptor beta chain. The repertoire was sequenced with immunoSEQ multiplex PCR; TCRdb's copy has only in-frame clones and lacks some. The sample lists approximately 83,000 clones; just under 95% were seen once. This entry comes from a study of T cell changes during pregnancy in multiple sclerosis. Sequences were derived from peripheral blood, sampled in the first trimester of pregnancy. The receptor's source is a female donor with multiple sclerosis, enrolled in a pregnancy study.

CDR3 residues: CASSFMLRTTVMNTEAFF. The CDR3 DNA sequence: TGCGCCAGCAGCTTCATGCTTCGTACGACTGTTATGAACACTGAAGCTTTCTTT. The chain links TRBV5-1 to TRBJ1-1; the D is unclear. The germline gives CDR1 SGHRS, CDR2 YFSETQ. Trimming shortened V by 2 bases and J by 0 bases, and 20 bases separated the two germline ends. The CDR3 is made up of 18 amino acids. Drawing the rest from reference TRBV5-1 and TRBJ1-1, the complete variable domain is KAGVTQTPRYLIKTRGQQVTLSCSPISGHRSVSWYQQTPGQGLQFLFEYFSETQRNKGNFPGRFSGRQFSNSRSEMNVSTLELGDSALYLCASSFMLRTTVMNTEAFFGQGTRLTVV.